This entry describes one TCR beta chain. These data come from a study of CXCR3-negative and CXCR3-positive naive CD8 T cells. UMI-labeled 5' RACE TRB cDNA libraries were prepared from the cells. TCRdb processed the 5' RACE reads again and assigns one entry to each CDR3 protein, with no DNA. The table for this sample gives over 35,000 distinct CDR3 sequences. The CDR3 spans 17 residues. CDR1 LNHNV and CDR2 YYDKDF come from the germline V gene (reference sequence). What was sequenced was memory CD8+ T cells from blood. The chain is built from TRBV15 and TRBJ2-5. The clonotype was recovered from a human donor in good health. Some clones in this sample may be carry-over from other donors' samples. The CDR3 here is CATSRDLAGGIQETQYF.